The T cell receptor (beta chain) under discussion was sequenced for a study of shared clonotypes between healthy human individuals. Study in general: Plates per donor: three CD4 naive, three CD4 memory, two CD8 naive, one CD8 memory. Whole-study findings and limits: It was the non-shared clonotypes that had lower generation probabilities than clonotypes shared by all four donors.

A note on this clone: The antigen remains unidentified.

Caucasian adults residing in Nashville, Tennessee made up all the donors. Into CD45RA+ naive and CD45RA-negative memory subsets, the CD4+ cells were split. Only in-frame clones appear in the TCRdb table, and some are missing; sequencing was by immunoSEQ multiplex PCR. The table lists some 550,000 clones, almost 97% of them singletons. Trimming left V 6 bases short and J 6 bases short, with 14 bases between. The germline gives CDR1 SNHLY, CDR2 FYNNEI. The length of the CDR3 is 14 residues. The clonotype originates from a woman aged 25 to 39 in good health. The source material was naive CD4+ T cells sorted from blood. The subset was: CD45RA+ positively selected. The V and J genes are TRBV2 and TRBJ1-4; maybe TRBD1 (5 bases). CDR3 nucleotide sequence: TGTGCCAGCAGACAACCGGGCAGGGATGAAAAACTGTTTTTT. Its translation: CASRQPGRDEKLFF.